Listed here is a single T cell receptor (beta chain). In terms of age and location, participants ranged from roughly 18 to 95 years and lived in about two dozen US areas. The record originates from a study of blood T cell repertoires in COVID-19. The wider study: T cells, B-cell-depleted T cells, or PBMCs provided the cDNA or gDNA that served as material.

Produced via immunoSEQ multiplex PCR; TCRdb's table is partial and in-frame only. The sample contains about 270,000 clones, about 87% of which appear only once. This CDR3 contains 15 residues. In germline, CDR1 is SGHNT, CDR2 YYREEE (reference sequence). V dropped 4 bases and J dropped 5; count of bases not matched to a gene: 10. V usage is TRBV5-4 and J usage is TRBJ2-7, with 9 bases that match TRBD2. The sequenced material came from PBMCs or T cells enriched from blood (not recorded which). This TCR was sampled from a woman in her forties or fifties who had recovered from COVID-19. The CDR3 spells CASSQDSGGRDEQYF. The DNA for the CDR3 is TGTGCCAGCAGCCAAGATAGCGGGGGTCGGGACGAGCAGTACTTC.